The 25 T cell receptor beta chains presented below share a single source sample, sequenced in a study of human T cells and chemical hapten exposure. The time point here: pre-sensitization, week 0. This sample's treatment: therapeutic diphenylcyclopropenone sensitization with weekly scalp DPC. TCRdb fed the RACE reads into MiXCR, producing one record per CDR3 protein. The sample includes 35,000 to 50,000 distinct CDR3 sequences, 10% of them seen just once. Sequenced here: whole blood, sampled in connection with sensitization to the hapten diphenylcyclopropenone (DPC). The receptor set was obtained from a young man with alopecia areata. Some clones in this sample may be carry-over from other donors' samples.

This clonotype was seen many times. This chain connects TRBV30 to TRBJ2-5; 7 bases are shared with TRBD1. Germline V CDR1 and CDR2: GTSNPN, SVGIG (reference sequence). The CDR3 is 15 residues long. Trimming at V came to 0 bases and at J to 2 bases, leaving 6 bases not matched to a gene. In DNA form, the CDR3 reads TGTGCCTGGAGTGTACAAAAGGGGGCGCAAGAGACCCAGTACTTC. It yields the protein CAWSVQKGAQETQYF.

This clonotype was counted between two and nine times. V and J are TRBV29-1 and TRBJ2-7; unclear D gene. CDR1 and CDR2 (germline): SQVTM, ANQGSEA. This CDR3 region has 12 residues. V was trimmed by 0 bases and J by 2 bases, leaving 5 bases between them. CDR3 bases: TGCAGCGTTGAAGATGAAACCTACGAGCAGTACTTC. Its translation is CSVEDETYEQYF.

This clonotype was recorded at least ten times. The CDR3 DNA follows: TGTGCCAGCAGTTACTCTTATGGCTACACCTTC. Its protein is CASSYSYGYTF. The chain recombines TRBV6-2 or TRBV6-3 with TRBJ1-2; the D is unclear. The CDR3 has 11 residues. Between the trimmed V and J ends, which lost 0 bases and 5 bases, there was a span of 1 base. The V gene's germline CDR1 is MNHEY and CDR2 SVGEGT.

Worth noting for this clonotype: The junction departs from the called germline gene at one end, perhaps through a read error. V usage is TRBV28 and J usage is TRBJ1-4; 7 bases fit TRBD1. The CDR3 has 16 amino acids. Germline lookup yields CDR1 MDHEN and CDR2 SYDVKM. CDR3: CVSSSPGQDTNEKLFF. The CDR3 DNA reads TGTGTCAGCAGTTCCCCCGGACAGGATACTAATGAAAAACTGTTTTTT. The entire variable domain, with the rest obtained from reference TRBV28 and TRBJ1-4, is as follows: DVKVTQSSRYLVKRTGEKVFLECVQDMDHENMFWYRQDPGLGLRLIYFSYDVKMKEKGDIPEGYSVSREKKERFSLILESASTNQTSMYLCVSSSPGQDTNEKLFFGSGTQLSVL.

This clonotype was seen only a few times. V gene TRBV6-2 or TRBV6-3 combines with J gene TRBJ2-1; TRBD2 aligns across 7 bases. Germline lookup yields CDR1 MNHEY and CDR2 SVGEGT. CDR3 length: 13 amino acids. Trimming cost V 2 bases and J 9 bases; bases outside gene matches: 4. In nucleotides, the CDR3 is TGTGCCAGCAGTTACGGACTAGTCGCTGAGCAGTTCTTC. Protein: CASSYGLVAEQFF.

This clonotype showed up just once. The chain has TRBV27 and TRBJ2-1; 8 bases match TRBD2. Per germline, CDR1 MNHEY and CDR2 SMNVEV (reference sequence). Germline trimming cut 3 bases from V and 9 bases from J; bases unmatched to any gene: 7. The CDR3 contains 14 residues. The CDR3 here is CASSFGAGVREQFF. CDR3 in DNA: TGTGCCAGCAGTTTCGGAGCGGGGGTACGTGAGCAGTTCTTC.

This clonotype was counted between two and nine times. The chain combines TRBV4-2 with TRBJ2-1; 11 bases are shared with TRBD2. The germline V gene has CDR1 LGHNA and CDR2 YNFKEQ. Trimming took 0 bases from V and 0 from J; bases not matched to a gene: 19. The CDR3 spans 23 residues. The CDR3 spells CASSQDSPGLAGGKGGSYNEQFF. CDR3 sequence (DNA): TGTGCCAGCAGCCAAGATAGTCCGGGGCTAGCGGGAGGAAAGGGGGGCTCCTACAATGAGCAGTTCTTC.

This clonotype came up many times. The chain uses TRBV12-5 and TRBJ2-1; 8 bases are a match to TRBD2. The junction had 3 bases not matched to a gene; V was cut back by 0 bases and J by 2 bases. The CDR3 contains 16 residues. From germline, CDR1 is LGHNT and CDR2 FRNRAP. CDR3 in amino acids: CASGLVIGGAYNEQFF. CDR3 DNA sequence: TGTGCTAGTGGTTTGGTCATCGGGGGGGCCTACAATGAGCAGTTCTTC.

This clonotype was seen ten or more times. The chain employs TRBV21-1 and TRBJ2-7. TRBV21-1 is listed as a pseudogene. The CDR3 sequence is 10 residues long. The CDR3 region is CASSQRNPVF. The CDR3 DNA is TGTGCCAGCAGCCAACGGAATCCGGTCTTC.

This clonotype was counted a few times. The V call is TRBV10-3, the J call TRBJ2-7; 7 bases line up with TRBD1. Germline V gives CDR1 ENHRY, CDR2 SYGVKD. The V segment lost 6 bases and the J segment 7 bases; nucleotides outside the gene matches: 6. CDR3 length: 12 amino acids. The CDR3 coding sequence is TGTGCCATCAGCCGACAGGGTCAAGAGCAGTACGTC. It encodes CAISRQGQEQYV.

Ten or more counts support this clonotype. This chain connects TRBV10-1 to TRBJ1-1; no reliable D call. The V gene lost 0 bases and the J gene lost 5 bases, with 10 bases spanning the gap. This CDR3 is 14 amino acids long. CDR1 is WNHNN, CDR2 SYGVQD, per germline (reference sequence). CDR3 amino acids: CASSESRTTTEAFF. The CDR3 DNA sequence: TGCGCCAGCAGTGAGTCCCGGACGACGACTGAAGCTTTCTTT.

This clonotype was seen only a few times. The chain combines TRBV5-1 with TRBJ1-2; perhaps TRBD1 as D (5 bases). Germline CDR1 SGHRS, CDR2 YFSETQ. V was pared by 0 bases and J by 7 bases, with 16 bases between. There are 15 residues in the CDR3. The CDR3 protein is CASSLASKGGTGYTF. CDR3 bases: TGCGCCAGCAGCTTGGCCAGTAAAGGAGGGACTGGCTACACCTTC.

This clonotype was observed a few times. This sequence joins TRBV12-5 and TRBJ2-6, with D unclear. The germline V and J ends were trimmed by 6 bases and 0 bases, with 6 bases remaining between them. This CDR3 region has 14 residues. From germline, CDR1 is LGHNT and CDR2 FRNRAP. In DNA, the CDR3 is TGTGCTAGTGGACGGAGCTCTGGGGCCAACGTCCTGACTTTC. This codes for CASGRSSGANVLTF.

This clonotype was detected ten times or more. The gene calls are TRBV14 and TRBJ2-5; D is unclear. The CDR3 is 13 amino acids. Per germline, CDR1 SGHDN and CDR2 FVKESK. The V gene lost 1 base and the J gene lost 3 bases, with 6 bases spanning the gap. The CDR3 spells CASSQVIKETQYF. The CDR3 region has the DNA TGTGCCAGCAGCCAAGTGATCAAAGAGACCCAGTACTTC. The full variable domain, completed using reference TRBV14 and TRBJ2-5, is EAGVTQFPSHSVIEKGQTVTLRCDPISGHDNLYWYRRVMGKEIKFLLHFVKESKQDESGMPNNRFLAERTGGTYSTLKVQPAELEDSGVYFCASSQVIKETQYFGPGTRLLVL.

There are many counts of this clonotype. This chain joins TRBV9 and TRBJ1-4; D perhaps matches TRBD1 (5 bases). V was trimmed by 0 bases and J by 7 bases, leaving 10 bases between them. CDR1 is SGDLS and CDR2 is YYNGEE in the germline V gene. This CDR3 region has 14 residues. CDR3 DNA sequence: TGTGCCAGCAGCGTAGGGCCAGGGAGTGAAAAACTGTTTTTT. Protein product: CASSVGPGSEKLFF.

This clonotype was detected only a few times. The chain combines TRBV2 with TRBJ2-7; D is perhaps TRBD2 (5 bases). CDR3 length equals 13 residues. V was shortened by 4 bases and J by 3 bases, with 10 bases between the two germline ends. The germline gives CDR1 SNHLY, CDR2 FYNNEI. CDR3 sequence: CASSAAGGYEQYF. As DNA, the CDR3 is TGTGCCAGCAGTGCGGCGGGTGGCTACGAGCAGTACTTC.

This clonotype was detected ten times or more. This sequence joins TRBV30 and TRBJ2-1; no definite D call. With 6 bases removed from V and 2 bases from J, the gap between germline ends came to 8 bases. This CDR3 contains 12 residues. Germline CDR1 is GTSNPN and CDR2 is SVGIG (reference sequence). CDR3 sequence (DNA): TGTGCCTGCCAGGTTCCCTACAATGAGCAGTTCTTC. As protein: CACQVPYNEQFF.

This clonotype appeared a few times. The rearrangement uses TRBV2 and TRBJ2-3; no reliable D call. V gave up 1 base and J gave up 2 bases, with 13 bases separating them. This CDR3 is 16 amino acids long. In germline, CDR1 is SNHLY, CDR2 FYNNEI. As DNA, the CDR3 is TGTGCCAGCAGTGAAGAGGGCAGATTACACACAGATACGCAGTATTTT. It codes for CASSEEGRLHTDTQYF. Variable domain in full (rest from reference TRBV2 and TRBJ2-3): EPEVTQTPSHQVTQMGQEVILRCVPISNHLYFYWYRQILGQKVEFLVSFYNNEISEKSEIFDDQFSVERPDGSNFTLKIRSTKLEDSAMYFCASSEEGRLHTDTQYFGPGTRLTVL.

The V and J genes are TRBV18 and TRBJ1-4; TRBD1 aligns across 7 bases. Germline V gene sequence: CDR1 KGHSH, CDR2 LQKENI. The CDR3 totals 13 residues. Germline trimming cut 9 bases from V and 6 bases from J; bases unmatched to any gene: 7. The CDR3 sequence is CASETGQHEKLFF. The CDR3 nucleotides read TGTGCCAGTGAGACAGGGCAACATGAAAAACTGTTTTTT.

The V gene is TRBV6-6, the J gene TRBJ2-1; D unclear. There are 12 residues in the CDR3. Trimming removed 5 bases from V and 8 bases from J, with 10 bases in between. Germline CDR1 and CDR2: MNHNY and SVGAGI (reference sequence). The CDR3 DNA is TGTGCCAGCAGTGCCCCGTTGGATGAGCAGTTCTTC. Protein: CASSAPLDEQFF.

This clonotype was recorded at least ten times. The chain carries TRBV19 and TRBJ1-4; tentatively, D is TRBD1 (5 bases). Trimming removed 6 bases at V and 2 bases at J, with 10 bases between. Germline V gene data show CDR1 as LNHDA and CDR2 as SQIVND (reference sequence). This CDR3 has 14 amino acids. DNA for the CDR3: TGTGCCAGTAGAGAGGACACCACTAATGAAAAACTGTTTTTT. As protein: CASREDTTNEKLFF. The full variable domain, with the rest looked up from reference TRBV19 and TRBJ1-4, is DGGITQSPKYLFRKEGQNVTLSCEQNLNHDAMYWYRQDPGQGLRLIYYSQIVNDFQKGDIAEGYSVSREKKESFPLTVTSAQKNPTAFYLCASREDTTNEKLFFGSGTQLSVL.

J is TRBJ1-5 and V is TRBV27; TRBD1 matches 8 bases. Unmatched junction bases numbered 7, after V lost 6 bases and J lost 3 bases. The CDR3 length is 15 residues. From germline, CDR1 is MNHEY and CDR2 SMNVEV (reference sequence). DNA of the CDR3: TGTGCCAGCAGACTGATGGGACAGGTCAATCAGCCCCAGCATTTT. This encodes CASRLMGQVNQPQHF.

This clonotype was picked up a small number of times. This chain joins TRBV12-3 or TRBV12-4 and TRBJ2-2; 10 nucleotides agree with TRBD2. V shed 5 bases, J shed 1 base, and the junction held 1 base outside the gene matches. CDR3 length: 15 residues. The DNA for the CDR3 is TGTGCCAGCAGTAGACTAGCGGGGAACACCGGGGAGCTGTTTTTT. Its translation: CASSRLAGNTGELFF.

V gene TRBV30 combines with J gene TRBJ2-7; 7 nucleotides align to TRBD1. V shed 5 bases, J shed 0 bases, and the junction held 19 bases outside the gene matches. CDR1 is GTSNPN, CDR2 SVGIG, per germline (reference sequence). The length of the CDR3 is 18 residues. The CDR3: CAWPPNGQASSNSYEQYV. The CDR3 coding sequence is TGTGCCTGGCCACCGAACGGACAGGCATCCTCAAACTCCTACGAGCAGTACGTC.

In its sample, this clonotype was seen many times. The rearrangement uses TRBV5-1 and TRBJ2-3; tentative D call: TRBD2 (5 bases). The ends were cut back, 0 bases at V and 4 bases at J, with 6 bases in the middle. The germline V gene encodes CDR1 SGHRS and CDR2 YFSETQ. This CDR3 has 13 residues. The CDR3 sequence is CASSLGEPDTQYF. DNA of the CDR3: TGCGCCAGCAGCTTGGGGGAGCCAGATACGCAGTATTTT.